The 17 T cell receptor beta chains below come from one sample, sequenced in a study of tumor-infiltrating lymphocytes in primary liver carcinoma. Both RNA and DNA were isolated together from around 20-30 mg of bulk tissue that had not been sorted. Starting material of 400 to 600 ng total RNA yielded TCR beta cDNA via a constant-region primer. Three nested multiplex PCR rounds, a slightly modified ARM-PCR, produced the libraries for TCR beta. It was with TRBV1-TRBV30 forward primers and a C-beta reverse primer that the first two PCR rounds were run, at approximately 9 cycles each. TCRdb re-derived calls from the multiplex PCR reads in MiXCR, one entry per CDR3 protein. Here the sample spans about 190,000 distinct CDR3 sequences, over 80% being singletons. The specimen was tumor tissue from primary liver carcinoma. These receptors were taken from a man aged 40-49 years with primary liver carcinoma and hepatitis B virus infection.

This chain links TRBV29-1 with TRBJ2-2; tentatively, D is TRBD2 (6 bases). Trimming removed 2 bases from V and 5 bases from J, with 15 bases in between. This CDR3 is 15 amino acids long. Germline CDR1 is SQVTM and CDR2 is ANQGSEA. CDR3 sequence: CSVERPGGSTGELFF. The CDR3 bases are TGCAGCGTTGAACGGCCTGGGGGGAGTACCGGGGAGCTGTTTTTT.

The V gene is TRBV6-2 or TRBV6-3, the J gene TRBJ2-1; D gene uncertain. Trimming stripped 4 bases from V and 8 bases from J, with 6 bases between. The V gene's germline CDR1 is MNHEY and CDR2 SVGEGT. The CDR3 sequence is 11 residues long. The CDR3 nucleotides are TGTGCCAGCAGTTGTGGGGATGAGCAGTTCTTC. This translates into CASSCGDEQFF.

The gene calls are TRBV6-2 or TRBV6-3 and TRBJ2-7; 7 nucleotides line up with TRBD1. Germline CDR1 reads MNHEY; CDR2 reads SVGEGT. This CDR3 is built from 14 residues. The DNA of the CDR3 is TGTACCACCAGCCTCCGGGACAGTGCCCACGAGCAGTACTTC. Residues: CTTSLRDSAHEQYF.

Details on this clonotype: At one end the junction does not follow the germline gene, possibly because of a read error. The rearrangement uses TRBV4-1 and TRBJ2-1; maybe TRBD2 (5 bases). The CDR3 sequence is 15 residues long. Germline V gives CDR1 MGHRA, CDR2 YSYEKL. The CDR3, as DNA: TGTGCCAGCAGCCTTATCCCGGGGTATTGCAATGAGCAGTTCTTC. Protein: CASSLIPGYCNEQFF.

Concerning this clonotype: At one end the junction does not follow the germline gene, possibly because of a read error. V usage is TRBV5-5 and J usage is TRBJ2-3; 10 nucleotides agree with TRBD2. The CDR3 totals 16 residues. CDR1 and CDR2 from the germline V gene are SGHKS and YYEKEE (reference sequence). CDR3 DNA: TGTGCCAGCAGTCTCTTAGCAGCGGGAGGGGGGGATAGGCAGTATTTT. It translates to CASSLLAAGGGDRQYF.

Concerning this clonotype itself: Germline and junction disagree at one end, which may indicate a read error. The rearrangement links TRBV6-6 to TRBJ2-7; D is unclear. The CDR3 is 12 amino acids. Germline V lookup: CDR1 MNHNY, CDR2 SVGAGI (reference sequence). In DNA, the CDR3 is TGTGCCAGCAGTTCTGGGCCCTACGAGCACTACTTC. The encoded protein is CASSSGPYEHYF.

As to this clonotype: At one end the junction does not follow the germline gene, possibly because of a read error. This rearrangement joins TRBV28 to TRBJ2-1; D may be TRBD1 (6 bases). The CDR3 sequence is 14 residues long. Germline assignment: CDR1 MDHEN and CDR2 SYDVKM. The CDR3 sequence is CVSTGQRSLSEQFF. CDR3 nucleotides: TGTGTCAGCACCGGACAGCGAAGCCTAAGTGAGCAGTTCTTC.

Details on this clonotype: Relative to the germline gene, one junction end is altered; a read error may explain this. The chain is built from TRBV11-3 and TRBJ2-2; TRBD2 matches 11 bases. Looked up from germline, CDR1 is SGHNT and CDR2 is YENEEA. The CDR3 length is 16 residues. The CDR3 loop reads CASNPGLAGYIGELFF. In DNA form, the CDR3 reads TGTGCCAGCAACCCCGGACTAGCGGGCTACATCGGGGAGCTTTTTTTT.

This clonotype was picked up one time. J is TRBJ2-1 and V is TRBV6-5; 10 nucleotides align to TRBD2. V trimming: 7 bases; J trimming: 8 bases; junction bases outside the gene matches: 11. This CDR3 has 15 residues. The germline gives CDR1 MNHEY, CDR2 SVGAGI. This chain's CDR3 is CASTRAGGAYYEQFF. CDR3 nucleotide sequence: TGTGCCAGCACCCGAGCGGGGGGGGCATACTATGAGCAGTTCTTC.

This clonotype has a single count. This sequence may be a read error, since a much larger clone differs from it by one base. The genes are TRBV30 and TRBJ1-5; unclear D gene. CDR3 length: 14 amino acids. Germline values: CDR1 GTSNPN, CDR2 SVGIG (reference sequence). V lost 0 bases and J 2 bases, leaving 8 bases between the germline ends. The CDR3 coding sequence is TGTGCCTGGAGTGTATCTTTGGGCAATCAGCCCCAGCATTTT. This translates into CAWSVSLGNQPQHF. Combining the CDR3 with reference TRBV30 and TRBJ1-5 gives the whole variable domain SQTIHQWPATLVQPVGSPLSLECTVEGTSNPNLYWYRQAAGRGLQLLFYSVGIGQISSEVPQNLSASRPQDRQFILSSKKLLLSDSGFYLCAWSVSLGNQPQHFGDGTRLSIL.

This chain connects TRBV28 to TRBJ2-1; tentative D call: TRBD2 (6 bases). V shed 6 bases and J shed 6 bases, with 18 bases lying between them. The CDR3 consists of 15 residues. Germline CDR1 is MDHEN and CDR2 is SYDVKM. CDR3 loop: CASSLGRGFCNEQFF. DNA of the CDR3: TGTGCCAGCAGCCTCGGGAGAGGATTCTGCAATGAGCAGTTCTTC.

The chain links TRBV6-1 to TRBJ2-7, with TRBD2 matching 10 bases. The length of the CDR3 is 15 residues. The germline V gene has CDR1 MNHNS and CDR2 SASEGT. Trimming at V came to 4 bases and at J to 5 bases, leaving 8 bases not matched to a gene. CDR3 nucleotide sequence: TGTGCCAGCAGTGTCTCGACTAGCGGGTCCAACGAGCAGTACTTC. Its translation: CASSVSTSGSNEQYF.

Worth noting for this clonotype: At one of its ends the junction is not consistent with the germline gene, which may arise from a read error. The rearrangement links TRBV11-2 to TRBJ1-5, with D tentatively TRBD1 (6 bases). This CDR3 has 17 amino acids. Germline CDR1 SGHAT, CDR2 FQNNGV. The CDR3 DNA follows: TGTGCCAACAGCTTATTAGGGGTAACAGGGAGCAATCAGCCCCATCATTTT. Its protein is CANSLLGVTGSNQPHHF. Supplemented by reference TRBV11-2 and TRBJ1-5, the full variable domain reads EAGVAQSPRYKIIEKRQSVAFWCNPISGHATLYWYQQILGQGPKLLIQFQNNGVVDDSQLPKDRFSAERLKGVDSTLKIQPAKLEDSAVYLCANSLLGVTGSNQPHHFGDGTRLSIL.

Of note for this clonotype: As the CDR3 is not closed by the conserved phenylalanine or tryptophan, this likely results from a read error. The chain has TRBV29-1 and TRBJ2-1; D possibly corresponds to TRBD1 (6 bases). Germline V lookup: CDR1 SQVTM, CDR2 ANQGSEA. The CDR3 totals 11 residues. V shed 7 bases and J shed 4 bases, with 8 bases lying between them. CDR3 region: CSADRYNEQFI. CDR3 DNA: TGCAGCGCAGACAGGTACAATGAGCAGTTCATC.

This clonotype was picked up a small number of times. J is TRBJ2-1 and V is TRBV6-5, with D perhaps TRBD2 (6 bases). The V and J ends lost 0 bases and 6 bases respectively, with 21 bases between them. This CDR3 comprises 18 residues. The germline gives CDR1 MNHEY, CDR2 SVGAGI. The CDR3 loop is CASSYSKAAGPSINEQFF. Here the CDR3 DNA reads TGTGCCAGCAGTTACTCCAAGGCGGCGGGGCCCTCCATCAATGAGCAGTTCTTC.

About this clonotype itself: One end of the junction is discordant with germline, which a read error may explain. The V gene is TRBV4-1, the J gene TRBJ2-4; D call uncertain. Germline assignment: CDR1 MGHRA and CDR2 YSYEKL. This CDR3 is built from 17 residues. The CDR3 is CTSSRPSSLIAKNIQYF. The CDR3 coding sequence is TGCACCAGCAGCCGACCGAGTTCTCTCATAGCCAAAAACATTCAGTACTTC.

Of note for this clonotype: Since the CDR3 does not end with the conserved phenylalanine or tryptophan, this likely comes from a read error. The DNA is left out, because the CDR3 cannot be placed on it with certainty; the CDR3 is given as TCRdb lists it. The rearrangement joins TRBV10-3 to TRBJ2-1. The CDR3 is 14 residues long, ends included. Germline V gene data show CDR1 as ENHRY and CDR2 as SYGVKD. This CDR3 reads CAISEGLGYNEQFL.